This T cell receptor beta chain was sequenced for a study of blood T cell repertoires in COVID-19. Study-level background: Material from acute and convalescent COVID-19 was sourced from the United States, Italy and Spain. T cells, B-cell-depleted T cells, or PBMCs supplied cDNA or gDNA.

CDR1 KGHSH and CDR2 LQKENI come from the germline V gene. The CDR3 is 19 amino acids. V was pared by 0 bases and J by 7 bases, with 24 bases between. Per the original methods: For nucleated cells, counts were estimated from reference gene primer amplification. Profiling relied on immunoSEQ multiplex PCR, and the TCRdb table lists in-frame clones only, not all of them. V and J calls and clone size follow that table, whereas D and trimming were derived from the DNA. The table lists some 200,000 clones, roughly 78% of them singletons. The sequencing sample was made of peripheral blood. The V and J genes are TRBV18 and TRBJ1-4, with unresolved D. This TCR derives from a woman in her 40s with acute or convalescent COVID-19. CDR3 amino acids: CASSPPQTQGLRRGEKLFF. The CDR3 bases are TGTGCCAGCTCACCACCCCAAACGCAAGGACTCAGGAGAGGTGAAAAACTGTTTTTT.